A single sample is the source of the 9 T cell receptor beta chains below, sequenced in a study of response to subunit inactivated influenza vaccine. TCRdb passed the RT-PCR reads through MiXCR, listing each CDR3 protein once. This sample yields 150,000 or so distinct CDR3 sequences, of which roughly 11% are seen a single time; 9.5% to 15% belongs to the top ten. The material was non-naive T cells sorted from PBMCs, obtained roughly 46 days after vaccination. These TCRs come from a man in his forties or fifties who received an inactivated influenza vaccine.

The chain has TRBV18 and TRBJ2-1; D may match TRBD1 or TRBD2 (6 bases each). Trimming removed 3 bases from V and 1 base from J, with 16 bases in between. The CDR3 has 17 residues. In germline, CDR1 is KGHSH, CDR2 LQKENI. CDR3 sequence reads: CASSPRQARGSYNEQFF. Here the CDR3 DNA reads TGTGCCAGCTCACCCAGACAGGCGCGGGGATCCTACAATGAGCAGTTCTTC.

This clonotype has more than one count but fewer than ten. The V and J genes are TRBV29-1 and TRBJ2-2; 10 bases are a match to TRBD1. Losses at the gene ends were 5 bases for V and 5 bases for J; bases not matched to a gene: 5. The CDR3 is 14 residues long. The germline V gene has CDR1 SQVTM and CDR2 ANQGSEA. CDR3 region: CSVRQGAGTGELFF. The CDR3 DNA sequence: TGCAGCGTTAGACAGGGGGCCGGGACCGGGGAGCTGTTTTTT.

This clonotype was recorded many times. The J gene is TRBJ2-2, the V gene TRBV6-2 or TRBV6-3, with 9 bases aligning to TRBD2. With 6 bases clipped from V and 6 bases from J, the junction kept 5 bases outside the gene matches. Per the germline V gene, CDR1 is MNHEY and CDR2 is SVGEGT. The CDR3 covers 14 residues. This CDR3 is CASSRGGDAGELFF. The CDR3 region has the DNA TGTGCCAGCAGCCGCGGGGGGGACGCCGGGGAGCTGTTTTTT.

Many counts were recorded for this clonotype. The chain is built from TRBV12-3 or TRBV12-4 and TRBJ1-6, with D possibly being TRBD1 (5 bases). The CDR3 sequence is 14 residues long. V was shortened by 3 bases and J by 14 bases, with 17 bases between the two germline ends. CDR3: CASSFGSRGSSLHF. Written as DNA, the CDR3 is TGTGCCAGCAGTTTCGGATCGAGGGGATCATCCCTCCACTTT.

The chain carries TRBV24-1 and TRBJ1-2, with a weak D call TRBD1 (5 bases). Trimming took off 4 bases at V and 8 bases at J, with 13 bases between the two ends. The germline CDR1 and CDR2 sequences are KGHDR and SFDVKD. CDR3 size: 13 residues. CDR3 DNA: TGTGCCACCAGTGACGCCGGGACGGGAGGCTACACCTTC. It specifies CATSDAGTGGYTF.

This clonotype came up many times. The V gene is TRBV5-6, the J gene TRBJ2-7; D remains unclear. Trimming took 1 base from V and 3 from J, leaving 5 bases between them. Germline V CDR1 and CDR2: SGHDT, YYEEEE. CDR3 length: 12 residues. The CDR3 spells CASSLWGYEQYF. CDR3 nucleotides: TGTGCCAGCAGCTTGTGGGGCTACGAGCAGTACTTC. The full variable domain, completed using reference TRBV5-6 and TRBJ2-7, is DAGVTQSPTHLIKTRGQQVTLRCSPKSGHDTVSWYQQALGQGPQFIFQYYEEEERQRGNFPDRFSGHQFPNYSSELNVNALLLGDSALYLCASSLWGYEQYFGPGTRLTVT.

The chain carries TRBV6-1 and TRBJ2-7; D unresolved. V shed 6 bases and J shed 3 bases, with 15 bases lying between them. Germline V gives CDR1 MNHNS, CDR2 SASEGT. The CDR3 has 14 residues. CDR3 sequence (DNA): TGTGCCAGCAGGTTGACAAATCCGGACTACGAGCAGTACTTC. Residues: CASRLTNPDYEQYF.

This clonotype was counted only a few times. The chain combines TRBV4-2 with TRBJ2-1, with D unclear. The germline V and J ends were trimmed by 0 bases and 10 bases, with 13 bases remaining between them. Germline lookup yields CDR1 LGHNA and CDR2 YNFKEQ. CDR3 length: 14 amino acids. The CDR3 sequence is CASSQDSGGGEQFF. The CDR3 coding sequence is TGTGCCAGCAGCCAAGATTCGGGTGGTGGCGAGCAGTTCTTC.

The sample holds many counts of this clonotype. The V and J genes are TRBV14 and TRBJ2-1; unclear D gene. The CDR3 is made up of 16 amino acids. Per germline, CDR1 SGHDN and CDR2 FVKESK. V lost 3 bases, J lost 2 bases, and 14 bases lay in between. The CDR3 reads CASSHDLLTTYNEQFF. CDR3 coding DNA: TGTGCCAGCAGCCACGACTTACTAACCACCTACAATGAGCAGTTCTTC.